The text below deals with one T cell receptor (beta chain). Antigen: not known. The CDR3 runs to 15 residues. Germline assignment: CDR1 SEHNR and CDR2 FQNEAQ (reference sequence). V was trimmed by 3 bases and J by 14 bases, leaving 22 bases between them. This sample was included in a study of T cell responses to AZD1222 COVID-19 vaccine. Study-wide findings and caveats: Females outnumbered males among donors, who were mostly white British; clonal diversity was possibly underestimated. A reported finding is that nearly half of spike-specific TCRs target unmutated variant regions. AZD1222 recipients seropositive at baseline numbered only 5 to 7.

The method was immunoSEQ multiplex PCR; TCRdb's version includes in-frame clones alone and lacks a portion of them. The top ten hold 5% of the sample, which has about 120,000 clones, approximately 94% seen once. Sequences were derived from peripheral blood, sampled 28 days after the second AZD1222 dose. The chain carries TRBV7-9 and TRBJ1-4; D unclear. The TCR sequence derives from an adult who received the AZD1222 COVID-19 vaccine. DNA of the CDR3: TGTGCCAGCAGCTTTAAGGGAGAAGAAACCGCCGCGCTGTTTTTT. It is translated as CASSFKGEETAALFF.